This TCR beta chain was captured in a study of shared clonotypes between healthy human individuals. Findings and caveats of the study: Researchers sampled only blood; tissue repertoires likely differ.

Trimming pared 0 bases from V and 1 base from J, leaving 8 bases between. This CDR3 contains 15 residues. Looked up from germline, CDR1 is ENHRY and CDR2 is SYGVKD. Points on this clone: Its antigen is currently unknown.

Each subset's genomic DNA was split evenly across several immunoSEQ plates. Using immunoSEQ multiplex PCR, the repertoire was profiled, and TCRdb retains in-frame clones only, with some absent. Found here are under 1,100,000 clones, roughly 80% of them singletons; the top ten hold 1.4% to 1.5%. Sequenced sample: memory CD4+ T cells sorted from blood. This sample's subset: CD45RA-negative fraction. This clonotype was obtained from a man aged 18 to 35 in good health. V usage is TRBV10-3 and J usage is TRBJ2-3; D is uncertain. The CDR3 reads CAISESNSRTDTQYF. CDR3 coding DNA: TGTGCCATCAGTGAGTCGAACTCCCGCACAGATACGCAGTATTTT.